The 12 T cell receptor beta chains reported below all come from one sample, sequenced in a study of T cell repertoires in cytomegalovirus infection. Their antigen targets remain unknown. TCRdb independently ran MiXCR on the reads; one entry per CDR3 protein. The table records roughly 990,000 distinct CDR3 sequences, around 30% of them present only once. Sequenced here: cultured CD8+ T cells from PBMCs, sampled from culture after CMV antigen stimulation. The source of these receptors is a human donor in good health (CMV status not recorded). Some clones in this sample may be carry-over from other donors' samples.

The chain joins TRBV2 to TRBJ1-2, with 7 positions matching TRBD1. CDR1 is SNHLY and CDR2 is FYNNEI in the germline V gene. Unmatched junction bases numbered 10, after V lost 5 bases and J lost 4 bases. The CDR3 has 15 residues. CDR3 region: CASSTRQGMIYGYTF. In DNA form, the CDR3 reads TGTGCCAGCAGTACTAGACAGGGCATGATCTATGGCTACACCTTC. The full variable domain, in which reference TRBV2 and TRBJ1-2 provide the parts outside the CDR3, is EPEVTQTPSHQVTQMGQEVILRCVPISNHLYFYWYRQILGQKVEFLVSFYNNEISEKSEIFDDQFSVERPDGSNFTLKIRSTKLEDSAMYFCASSTRQGMIYGYTFGSGTRLTVV.

The chain combines TRBV7-9 with TRBJ2-2, with D possibly being TRBD1 (6 bases). This CDR3 spans 16 amino acids. CDR1 SEHNR and CDR2 FQNEAQ come from the germline V gene (reference sequence). Trimming removed 4 bases at V and 4 bases at J, with 16 bases between. CDR3 coding DNA: TGTGCCAGCAGCTCCACAGGGCACGAAGGCACCGGGGAGCTGTTTTTT. Its translation: CASSSTGHEGTGELFF.

This clonotype was seen repeatedly, ten times or more. This chain connects TRBV7-2 to TRBJ2-1; 7 bases agree with TRBD1. Trimming took 4 bases from V and 1 from J; bases not matched to a gene: 10. This CDR3 has 17 amino acids. The germline V gene encodes CDR1 SGHTA and CDR2 FQGNSA. The DNA of the CDR3 is TGTGCCAGCAGCTCCCGACTCCGGACAGGTTCCTACAATGAGCAGTTCTTC. It specifies CASSSRLRTGSYNEQFF.

This clonotype showed up just a few times. The rearrangement joins TRBV12-3 or TRBV12-4 to TRBJ1-5; 9 nucleotides line up with TRBD1. This CDR3 has 14 amino acids. Trimming removed 4 bases from V and 9 bases from J; junction bases left unmatched: 7. CDR3 sequence: CASSSRQGERPQHF. The CDR3 DNA is TGTGCCAGCAGTTCCAGACAGGGGGAAAGGCCCCAGCATTTT.

The chain combines TRBV12-3 or TRBV12-4 with TRBJ1-1; no reliable D call. The CDR3 is 14 residues long. V gave up 5 bases and J gave up 1 base, with 11 bases separating them. CDR3 bases: TGTGCCAGCAGTCATGGACGGTGGAACACTGAAGCTTTCTTT. This codes for CASSHGRWNTEAFF.

There are a few counts of this clonotype. The CDR3 sequence: CASSLTKGQVGNEQFF. CDR3 sequence (DNA): TGTGCCAGCAGTTTGACCAAAGGACAGGTAGGGAATGAGCAGTTCTTC. The chain links TRBV12-3 or TRBV12-4 to TRBJ2-1; the match to TRBD1 covers 7 bases. With V trimmed by 3 bases and J by 7 bases, 12 bases remained unmatched. This CDR3 contains 16 residues.

The chain uses TRBV7-9 and TRBJ2-1; 9 nucleotides align to TRBD2. CDR3 length equals 15 residues. CDR1 and CDR2 (germline): SEHNR, FQNEAQ (reference sequence). J was trimmed by 6 bases and V by 3 bases; bases with no gene match: 6. The CDR3 sequence is CASSLGSGGINEQFF. Here the CDR3 DNA reads TGTGCCAGCAGCTTGGGTAGCGGGGGAATCAATGAGCAGTTCTTC. Combining the CDR3 with reference TRBV7-9 and TRBJ2-1 gives the whole variable domain DTGVSQNPRHKITKRGQNVTFRCDPISEHNRLYWYRQTLGQGPEFLTYFQNEAQLEKSRLLSDRFSAERPKGSFSTLEIQRTEQGDSAMYLCASSLGSGGINEQFFGPGTRLTVL.

The V and J genes are TRBV6-5 and TRBJ1-2, with D possibly matching TRBD1 (5 bases). Trimming left V 8 bases short and J 6 bases short, with 16 bases between. This CDR3 is 13 amino acids long. CDR1 MNHEY and CDR2 SVGAGI come from the germline V gene. The CDR3 region is CASSRVGGDGYTF. The CDR3 DNA reads as TGTGCCAGCTCCAGAGTCGGGGGGGATGGCTACACCTTC.

The rearrangement uses TRBV6-4 and TRBJ2-1; TRBD2 matches at 9 bases. Germline-derived CDR1 and CDR2 are MRHNA and SNTAGT. After removal of 4 bases from V and 7 bases from J, the junction contained 5 bases not matched to a gene. This CDR3 is built from 14 residues. The CDR3 DNA reads as TGTGCCAGCAGTGTTCTAGCGGGGACGAATGAGCAGTTCTTC. As protein: CASSVLAGTNEQFF.

This clonotype was picked up a small number of times. This chain uses TRBV7-9 with TRBJ2-7; either TRBD1 or TRBD2 may supply D (5 bases each). Per germline, CDR1 SEHNR and CDR2 FQNEAQ (reference sequence). V was clipped by 5 bases and J by 5 bases, with 25 bases between them. This CDR3 has 17 amino acids. This CDR3 is CASSPVTGPRDLDEQYV. CDR3 nucleotides: TGTGCCAGCAGCCCCGTCACCGGGCCACGGGACCTGGACGAGCAGTACGTC.

This clonotype was seen at least ten times. The chain couples TRBV7-9 to TRBJ2-5, with 10 bases matching TRBD1. J was trimmed by 1 base and V by 3 bases; bases with no gene match: 2. The CDR3 is 15 amino acids. CDR1 is SEHNR, CDR2 FQNEAQ, per germline (reference sequence). In DNA, the CDR3 is TGTGCCAGCAGCTTGAGGGACAGGGGCCAAGAGACCCAGTACTTC. Protein product: CASSLRDRGQETQYF. Full variable domain (remainder filled in from reference TRBV7-9 and TRBJ2-5): DTGVSQNPRHKITKRGQNVTFRCDPISEHNRLYWYRQTLGQGPEFLTYFQNEAQLEKSRLLSDRFSAERPKGSFSTLEIQRTEQGDSAMYLCASSLRDRGQETQYFGPGTRLLVL.

This sequence joins TRBV11-2 and TRBJ2-7; D perhaps matches TRBD2 (5 bases). Germline V gives CDR1 SGHAT, CDR2 FQNNGV. The CDR3 is 15 residues long. The V and J ends lost 7 bases and 2 bases respectively, with 18 bases between them. The CDR3 spells CASIGLSSGPYEQYF. The CDR3 nucleotides read TGTGCCAGCATCGGCCTCTCAAGCGGCCCCTACGAGCAGTACTTC.